This T cell receptor (beta chain) appears in the sequencing data of a study of cytomegalovirus exposure and HLA in healthy donors. PCR primers comprised 60 Vbeta and 13 Jbeta primers. Measured with immunoSEQ multiplex PCR; TCRdb has only the in-frame clones, and not every one. The sample totals 60,000 or so clones. The TCR was taken from a man between 45 and 60 years old in good health and CMV-seropositive. Sequenced material: PBMCs.

CDR3 loop: CASSTPKGQNSYEQYF. Here the CDR3 DNA reads TGTGCCAGCAGTACTCCGAAGGGACAAAACTCCTACGAGCAGTACTTC. J is TRBJ2-7 and V is TRBV28; D is perhaps TRBD1 (6 bases). Trimming stripped 5 bases from V and 0 bases from J, with 17 bases between. This CDR3 region has 16 residues. From germline, CDR1 is MDHEN and CDR2 SYDVKM.